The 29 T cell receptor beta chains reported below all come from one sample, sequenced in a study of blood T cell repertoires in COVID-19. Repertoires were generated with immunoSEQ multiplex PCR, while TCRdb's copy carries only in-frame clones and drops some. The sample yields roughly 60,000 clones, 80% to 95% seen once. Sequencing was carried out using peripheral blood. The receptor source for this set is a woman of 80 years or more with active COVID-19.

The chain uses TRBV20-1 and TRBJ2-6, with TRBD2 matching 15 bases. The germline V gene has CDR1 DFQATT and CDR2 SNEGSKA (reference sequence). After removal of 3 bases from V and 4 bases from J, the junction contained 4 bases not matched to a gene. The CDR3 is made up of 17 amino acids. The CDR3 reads CSASGLAGGSGANVLTF. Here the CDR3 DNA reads TGCAGTGCTAGTGGACTAGCGGGAGGGTCGGGGGCCAACGTCCTGACTTTC.

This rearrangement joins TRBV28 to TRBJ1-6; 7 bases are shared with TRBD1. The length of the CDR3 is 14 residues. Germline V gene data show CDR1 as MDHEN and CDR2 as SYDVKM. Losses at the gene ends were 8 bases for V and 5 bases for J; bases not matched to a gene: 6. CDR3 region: CASGLTGNNSPLHF. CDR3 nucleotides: TGTGCCAGCGGGTTGACAGGGAATAATTCACCCCTCCACTTT. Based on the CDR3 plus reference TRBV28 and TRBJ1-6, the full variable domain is DVKVTQSSRYLVKRTGEKVFLECVQDMDHENMFWYRQDPGLGLRLIYFSYDVKMKEKGDIPEGYSVSREKKERFSLILESASTNQTSMYLCASGLTGNNSPLHFGNGTRLTVT.

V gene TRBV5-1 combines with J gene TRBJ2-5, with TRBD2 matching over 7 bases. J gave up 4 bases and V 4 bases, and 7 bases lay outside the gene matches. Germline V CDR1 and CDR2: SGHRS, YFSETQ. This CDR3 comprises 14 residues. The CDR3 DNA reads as TGCGCCAGCAGCCATGGGGGGGAAAGAGAGACCCAGTACTTC. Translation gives CASSHGGERETQYF.

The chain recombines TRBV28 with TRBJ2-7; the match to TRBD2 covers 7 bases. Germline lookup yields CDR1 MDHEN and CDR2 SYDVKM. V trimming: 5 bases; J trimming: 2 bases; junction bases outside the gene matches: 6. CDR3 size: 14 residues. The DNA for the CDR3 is TGTGCCAGCAGTACCGGGACTACCCCCTACGAGCAGTACTTC. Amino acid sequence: CASSTGTTPYEQYF.

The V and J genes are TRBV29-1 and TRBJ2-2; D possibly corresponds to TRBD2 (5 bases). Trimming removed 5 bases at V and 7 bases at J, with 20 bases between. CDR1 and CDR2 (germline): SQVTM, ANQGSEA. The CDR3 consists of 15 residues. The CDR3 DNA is TGCAGCGTTTTGTCGGGATTTGAGAGCAACGGGGAGCTGTTTTTT. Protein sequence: CSVLSGFESNGELFF.

The chain's CDR3 is CASSEGVGMGNQPQHF. The CDR3, as DNA: TGTGCCAGCAGCGAGGGGGTGGGTATGGGCAATCAGCCCCAGCATTTT. The chain couples TRBV9 to TRBJ1-5; perhaps TRBD1 as D (6 bases). The CDR3 loop spans 16 amino acids. V was pared by 3 bases and J by 2 bases, with 15 bases between. The V gene's germline CDR1 is SGDLS and CDR2 YYNGEE. The complete variable domain, with remaining parts taken from reference TRBV9 and TRBJ1-5, reads DSGVTQTPKHLITATGQRVTLRCSPRSGDLSVYWYQQSLDQGLQFLIQYYNGEERAKGNILERFSAQQFPDLHSELNLSSLELGDSALYFCASSEGVGMGNQPQHFGDGTRLSIL.

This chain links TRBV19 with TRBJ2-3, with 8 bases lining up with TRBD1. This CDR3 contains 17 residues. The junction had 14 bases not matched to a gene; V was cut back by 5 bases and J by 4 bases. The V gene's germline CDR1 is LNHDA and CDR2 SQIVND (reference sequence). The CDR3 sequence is CASSPGRGHRGADTQYF. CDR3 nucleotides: TGTGCCAGTAGTCCCGGCCGGGGCCACAGGGGGGCAGATACGCAGTATTTT.

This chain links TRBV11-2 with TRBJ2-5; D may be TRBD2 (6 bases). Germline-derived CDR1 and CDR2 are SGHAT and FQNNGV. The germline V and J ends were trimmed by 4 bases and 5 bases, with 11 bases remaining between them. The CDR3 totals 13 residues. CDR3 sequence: CASSWGDLETQYF. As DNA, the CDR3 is TGTGCCAGCAGCTGGGGGGATTTGGAGACCCAGTACTTC.

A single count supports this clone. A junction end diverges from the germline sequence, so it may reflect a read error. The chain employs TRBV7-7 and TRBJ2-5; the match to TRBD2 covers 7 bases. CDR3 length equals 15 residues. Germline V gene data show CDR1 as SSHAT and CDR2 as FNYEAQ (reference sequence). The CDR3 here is CASSPLPSGWETQYF. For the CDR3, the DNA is TGTGCTAGCAGCCCACTGCCTAGCGGATGGGAGACCCAGTACTTC.

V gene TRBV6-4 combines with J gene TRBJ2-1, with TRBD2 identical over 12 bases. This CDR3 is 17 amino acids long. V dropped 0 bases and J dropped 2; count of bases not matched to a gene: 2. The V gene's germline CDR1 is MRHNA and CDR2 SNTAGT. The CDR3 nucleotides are TGTGCCAGCAGTGACTCGACTAGCGGGAGTCCCTACAATGAGCAGTTCTTC. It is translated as CASSDSTSGSPYNEQFF.

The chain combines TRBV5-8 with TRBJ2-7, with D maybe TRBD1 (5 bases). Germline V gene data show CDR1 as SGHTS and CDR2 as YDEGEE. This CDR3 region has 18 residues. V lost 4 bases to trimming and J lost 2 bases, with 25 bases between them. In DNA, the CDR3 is TGTGCCAGCAGCAGGGGTTCCGTAGACAACTCAATAACCTACGAGCAGTACTTC. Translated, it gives CASSRGSVDNSITYEQYF.

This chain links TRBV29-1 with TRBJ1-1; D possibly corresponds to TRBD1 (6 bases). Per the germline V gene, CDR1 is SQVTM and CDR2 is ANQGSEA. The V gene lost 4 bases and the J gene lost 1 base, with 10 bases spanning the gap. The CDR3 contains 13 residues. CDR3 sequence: CSVAGVRNTEAFF. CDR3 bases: TGCAGCGTTGCAGGGGTGAGGAACACTGAAGCTTTCTTT. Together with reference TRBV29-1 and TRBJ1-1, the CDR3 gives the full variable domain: SAVISQKPSRDICQRGTSLTIQCQVDSQVTMMFWYRQQPGQSLTLIATANQGSEATYESGFVIDKFPISRPNLTFSTLTVSNMSPEDSSIYLCSVAGVRNTEAFFGQGTRLTVV.

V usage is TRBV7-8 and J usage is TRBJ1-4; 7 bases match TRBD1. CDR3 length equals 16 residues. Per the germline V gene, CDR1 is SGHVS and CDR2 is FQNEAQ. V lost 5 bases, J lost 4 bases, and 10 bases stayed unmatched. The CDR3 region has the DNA TGTGCCAGCAGCCACCTCCGGACAGGTTTTAATGAAAAACTGTTTTTT. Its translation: CASSHLRTGFNEKLFF.

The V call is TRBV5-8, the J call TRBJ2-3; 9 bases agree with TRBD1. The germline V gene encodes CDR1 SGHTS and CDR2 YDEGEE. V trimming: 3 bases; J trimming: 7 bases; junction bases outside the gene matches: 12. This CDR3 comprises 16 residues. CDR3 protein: CASSYPLTGGGNTQYF. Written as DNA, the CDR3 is TGTGCCAGCAGCTACCCCCTGACAGGGGGAGGAAATACGCAGTATTTT.

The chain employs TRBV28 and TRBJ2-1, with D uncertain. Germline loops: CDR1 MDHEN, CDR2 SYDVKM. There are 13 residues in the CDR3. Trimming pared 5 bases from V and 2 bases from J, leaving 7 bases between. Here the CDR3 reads CASSEPAYNEQFF. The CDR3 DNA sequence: TGTGCCAGCAGTGAACCGGCCTACAATGAGCAGTTCTTC.

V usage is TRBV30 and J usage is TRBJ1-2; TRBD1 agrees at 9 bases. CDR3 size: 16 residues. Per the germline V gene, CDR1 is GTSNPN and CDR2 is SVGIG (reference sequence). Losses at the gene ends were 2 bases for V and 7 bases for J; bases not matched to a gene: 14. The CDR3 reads CAWSRKGQGYLGGYTF. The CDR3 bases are TGTGCCTGGAGTAGGAAAGGACAGGGGTATTTGGGTGGCTACACCTTC.

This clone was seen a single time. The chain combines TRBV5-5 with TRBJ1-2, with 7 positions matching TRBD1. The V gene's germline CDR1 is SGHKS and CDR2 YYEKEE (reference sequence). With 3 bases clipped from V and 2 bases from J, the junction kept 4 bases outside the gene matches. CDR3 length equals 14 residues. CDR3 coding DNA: TGTGCCAGCAGCTCCCGACAGGGAAACTATGGCTACACCTTC. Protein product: CASSSRQGNYGYTF.

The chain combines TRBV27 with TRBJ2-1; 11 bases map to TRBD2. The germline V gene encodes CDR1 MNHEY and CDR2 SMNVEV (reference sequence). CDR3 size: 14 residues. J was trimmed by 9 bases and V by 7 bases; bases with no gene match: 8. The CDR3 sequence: CASTLLAGVSEQFF. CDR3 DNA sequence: TGTGCCAGCACTCTACTAGCGGGAGTAAGTGAGCAGTTCTTC.

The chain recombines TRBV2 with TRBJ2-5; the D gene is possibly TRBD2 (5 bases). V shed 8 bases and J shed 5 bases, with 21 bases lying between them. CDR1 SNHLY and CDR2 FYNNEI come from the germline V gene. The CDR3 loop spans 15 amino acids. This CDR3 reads CASRSTRAGVETQYF. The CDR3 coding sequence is TGTGCCAGCCGCTCTACGCGGGCGGGTGTCGAGACCCAGTACTTC.

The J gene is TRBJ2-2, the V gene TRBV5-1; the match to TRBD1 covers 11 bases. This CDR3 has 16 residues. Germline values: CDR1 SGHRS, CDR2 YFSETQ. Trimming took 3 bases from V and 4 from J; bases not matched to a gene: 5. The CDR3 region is CASSWTGGEATGELFF. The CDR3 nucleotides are TGCGCCAGCAGCTGGACAGGGGGCGAAGCCACCGGGGAGCTGTTTTTT.

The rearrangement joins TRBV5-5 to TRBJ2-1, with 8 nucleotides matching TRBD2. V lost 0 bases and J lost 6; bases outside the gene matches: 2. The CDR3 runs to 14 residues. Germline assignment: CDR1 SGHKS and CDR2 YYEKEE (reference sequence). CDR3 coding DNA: TGTGCCAGCAGCTTGGCCGGGACTAGCAATGAGCAGTTCTTC. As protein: CASSLAGTSNEQFF.

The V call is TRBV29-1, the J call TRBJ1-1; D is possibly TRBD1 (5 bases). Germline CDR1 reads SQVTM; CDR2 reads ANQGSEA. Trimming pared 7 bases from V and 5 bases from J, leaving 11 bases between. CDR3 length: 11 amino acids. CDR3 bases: TGCAGCGCCCTCCGGGGGACTGAAGCTTTCTTT. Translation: CSALRGTEAFF.

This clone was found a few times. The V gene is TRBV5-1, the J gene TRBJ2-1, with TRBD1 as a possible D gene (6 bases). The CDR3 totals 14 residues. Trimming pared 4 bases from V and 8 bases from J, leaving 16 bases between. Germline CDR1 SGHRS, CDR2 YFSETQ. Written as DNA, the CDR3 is TGCGCCAGCAGCCCTGGCCGGACAGTCGATGAGCAGTTCTTC. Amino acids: CASSPGRTVDEQFF.

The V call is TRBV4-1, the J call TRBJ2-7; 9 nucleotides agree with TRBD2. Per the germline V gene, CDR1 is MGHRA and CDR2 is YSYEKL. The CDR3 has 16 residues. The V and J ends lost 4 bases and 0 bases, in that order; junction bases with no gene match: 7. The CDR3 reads CASSRYLSGSSYEQYF. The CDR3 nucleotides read TGCGCCAGCAGCCGCTACCTTAGCGGGAGCTCCTACGAGCAGTACTTC.

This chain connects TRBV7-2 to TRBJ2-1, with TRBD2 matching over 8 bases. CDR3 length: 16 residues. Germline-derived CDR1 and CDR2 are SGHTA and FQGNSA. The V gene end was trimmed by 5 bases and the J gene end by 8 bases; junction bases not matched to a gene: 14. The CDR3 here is CASSRDLAGAGDEQFF. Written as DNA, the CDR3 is TGTGCCAGCAGCCGGGATCTAGCGGGCGCGGGTGATGAGCAGTTCTTC. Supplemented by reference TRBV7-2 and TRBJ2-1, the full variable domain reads GAGVSQSPSNKVTEKGKDVELRCDPISGHTALYWYRQSLGQGLEFLIYFQGNSAPDKSGLPSDRFSAERTGGSVSTLTIQRTQQEDSAVYLCASSRDLAGAGDEQFFGPGTRLTVL.

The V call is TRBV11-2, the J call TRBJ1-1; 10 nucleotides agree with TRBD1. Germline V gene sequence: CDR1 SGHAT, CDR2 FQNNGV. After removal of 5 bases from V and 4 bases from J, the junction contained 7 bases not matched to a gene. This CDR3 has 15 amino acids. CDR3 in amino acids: CASSIGQGVGTEAFF. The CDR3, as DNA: TGTGCCAGCAGCATTGGACAGGGGGTGGGCACTGAAGCTTTCTTT. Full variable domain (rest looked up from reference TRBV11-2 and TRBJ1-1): EAGVAQSPRYKIIEKRQSVAFWCNPISGHATLYWYQQILGQGPKLLIQFQNNGVVDDSQLPKDRFSAERLKGVDSTLKIQPAKLEDSAVYLCASSIGQGVGTEAFFGQGTRLTVV.

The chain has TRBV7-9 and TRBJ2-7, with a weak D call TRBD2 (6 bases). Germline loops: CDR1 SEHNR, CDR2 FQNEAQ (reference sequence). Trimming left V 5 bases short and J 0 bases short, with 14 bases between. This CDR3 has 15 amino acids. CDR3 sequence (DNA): TGTGCCAGCAGCCCGGAGGGGACGGACTCCTACGAGCAGTACTTC. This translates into CASSPEGTDSYEQYF.

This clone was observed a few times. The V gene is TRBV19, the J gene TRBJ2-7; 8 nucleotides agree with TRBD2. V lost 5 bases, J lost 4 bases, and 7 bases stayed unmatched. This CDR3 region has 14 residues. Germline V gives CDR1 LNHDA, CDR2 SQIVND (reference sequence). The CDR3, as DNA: TGTGCCAGTAGTGCCCGGGAGGGCCCTTACGAGCAGTACTTC. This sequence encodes CASSAREGPYEQYF.

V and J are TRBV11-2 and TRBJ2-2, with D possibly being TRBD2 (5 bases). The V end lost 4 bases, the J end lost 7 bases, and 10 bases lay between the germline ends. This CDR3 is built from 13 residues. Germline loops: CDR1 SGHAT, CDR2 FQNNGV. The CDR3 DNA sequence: TGTGCCAGCAGCTCGTTCGGGGTCGGGGAGCTGTTTTTT. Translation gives CASSSFGVGELFF.